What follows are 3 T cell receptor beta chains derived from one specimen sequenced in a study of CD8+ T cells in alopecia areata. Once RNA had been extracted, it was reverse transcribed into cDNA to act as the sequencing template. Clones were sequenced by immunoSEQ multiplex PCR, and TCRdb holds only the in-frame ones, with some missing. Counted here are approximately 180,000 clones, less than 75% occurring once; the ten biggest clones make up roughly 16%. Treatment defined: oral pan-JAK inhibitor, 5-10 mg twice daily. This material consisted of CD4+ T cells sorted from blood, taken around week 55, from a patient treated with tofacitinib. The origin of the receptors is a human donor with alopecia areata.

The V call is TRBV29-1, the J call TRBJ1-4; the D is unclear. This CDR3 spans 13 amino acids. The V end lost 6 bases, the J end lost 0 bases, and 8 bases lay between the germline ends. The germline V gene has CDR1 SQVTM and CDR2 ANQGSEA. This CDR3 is CSVSYATNEKLFF. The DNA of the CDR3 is TGCAGCGTCAGTTACGCAACTAATGAAAAACTGTTTTTT.

The CDR3 region has the DNA TGCAGCGTTGTGGGACAGAGAGGCACTGAAGCTTTCTTT. Translation gives CSVVGQRGTEAFF. The J gene is TRBJ1-1, the V gene TRBV29-1; 7 nucleotides match TRBD1. Germline values: CDR1 SQVTM, CDR2 ANQGSEA. Trimming cost V 4 bases and J 4 bases; bases outside gene matches: 6. This CDR3 has 13 residues.

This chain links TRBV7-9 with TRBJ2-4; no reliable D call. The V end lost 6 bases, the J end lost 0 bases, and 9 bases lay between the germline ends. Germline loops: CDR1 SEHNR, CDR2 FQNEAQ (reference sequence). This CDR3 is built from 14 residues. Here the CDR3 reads CASSRTGAKNIQYF. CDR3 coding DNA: TGTGCCAGCAGTCGAACGGGAGCCAAAAACATTCAGTACTTC.